This T cell receptor (beta chain) appears in the sequencing data of a study of Ad26.COV2.S vaccination and SARS-CoV-2 variants (dated by TCRdb to the early 2020s). For the study in its entirety: Vaccine-arm donors were drawn from COV1001, a multicentre, randomized, double-blind, placebo-controlled phase I-IIa trial of Ad26.COV2.S in healthy adults. Ad26.COV2.S was administered intramuscularly at 5 x 10^10 or 1 x 10^11 viral particles, either as a single shot or as two shots given 56 days apart. TCRbeta repertoire sequencing was used to assess the specificity and breadth of SARS-CoV-2-reactive T cell receptors after Ad26.COV2.S vaccination. A total of about 30 samples were included in the TCR-sequenced set, comprising about 20 Ad26.COV2.S vaccine recipients, 5 placebo recipients and 8 SARS-CoV-2 convalescent individuals. Participants in the trial were split at random into five groups of five each, receiving low-dose or high-dose Ad26.COV2.S once or twice, or else placebo on both occasions. Throughout the experiments and outcome assessment, investigators stayed blinded to trial group allocation. General findings and caveats noted by the study authors: The study was not powered for comparison of responses between vaccine doses or regimens. The authors noted that the TCR breadth and depth analyses may have underestimated total T cell responses. Higher spike-specific TCR breadth was observed in Ad26.COV2.S recipients than in placebo recipients (P = 0.0014). Non-spike TCR breadth was comparable between vaccine and placebo recipients, consistent with the vaccine containing only spike. After vaccination, spike-specific CD8+ and CD4+ T cell responses were reported to show substantial breadth.

Of note for this clone: Its antigen is currently not known. No qualities accompany the bases; no much larger clone lies one base away.

V is pared back by 7 bases and J by 10 bases, with 22 bases lying between the germline termini. CDR1 and CDR2 (SQVTM, ANQGSEA) derive from the germline V gene. The CDR3, from cysteine to phenylalanine, totals 14 residues. Of the read, only the CDR3 DNA is kept; its 42 bases are in frame from base 1. The meaning of the sample's treatment or condition label: around 19 received Ad26.COV2.S at low or high dose, single or two shots; roughly 5 received placebo; per-sample allocation not given. For vaccine and placebo recipients, the sequenced repertoires came from samples collected on day 63 after the first injection. Between 29 July and 7 August 2020, Cohort 1b enrolled about two dozen adults aged 18-55 years at one site in Boston, USA. Ad26.COV2.S consisted of a replication-incompetent adenovirus type 26 vector by which a prefusion-stabilized SARS-CoV-2 spike protein from the original Wuhan strain was expressed.

The immunoSEQ Assay was used to sequence TCRbeta CDR3 regions. After extraction, genomic DNA underwent amplification by bias-controlled multiplex PCR, followed by high-throughput sequencing. The study's own analysis went as follows. To quantify the absolute abundance of each unique TCRbeta CDR3 region, sequences were collapsed and filtered. T cell fraction was estimated by normalizing TCRbeta template counts to usable DNA, which was measured by amplifying reference genes present in all nucleated cells. Repertoire TCRs were annotated as SARS-CoV-2-specific by exact matching of V gene, CDR3 amino acid sequence and J gene to a known reactive TCR set. The reference SARS-CoV-2 TCR set was derived from MIRA and filtered for enrichment in COVID-19-positive ImmuneCODE repertoires, a step that removed public or cross-reactive TCRs. Based on the MIRA antigens, annotated TCRs were further analysed at the level of specific ORF or position within ORF. Breadth was defined as the number of annotated unique rearrangements divided by the total number of unique productive rearrangements, and depth was defined as the summed frequency of the annotated unique rearrangements. TCR breadth was compared between groups using two-sided Wilcoxon rank-sum tests. Here the immuneACCESS table is served through TCRdb, limited to in-frame sequences with V and J called. Missing clones are a known gap in these copies; in checked studies unresolved V genes cover under half, and the rest lacks a known reason. V, J and clone size were drawn from that table, and D and trimming were deduced from the DNA. The sample data list around 350,000 clones, and 70% to 90% of these were observed just once. The ten largest account for 3% to 4% of the sample.

This TCR was recovered from a person aged 18 to 59 who received the Ad26.COV2.S COVID-19 vaccine or a placebo. The material sequenced was peripheral blood, taken in a trial of Ad26.COV2.S vaccine versus placebo. The rearrangement joined TRBV29-1 to TRBJ1-4, and perhaps TRBD1 as D gene, on 6 matching bases. The DNA sequence reads TGCAGCGCTTCTTCAGCGACAGGTTCATCAAAACTGTTTTTT. Translation gives CSASSATGSSKLFF.